One sample yielded the 2 T cell receptor beta chains listed below, sequenced in a study of T cells in Graves' hyperthyroidism and ophthalmopathy (dated by TCRdb to between 2017 and 2020). The library was generated by multiplex PCR. The sequencing machine was an Illumina HiSeq 2000. The TCR beta CDR3 regions were amplified from RNA transcripts. The TCR CDR3 was subjected to a first round of RT-PCR using the HTBI primer set and the Qiagen OneStep RT-PCR kit. The public sequencing data were trimmed at Q25 with fastp and processed into clonotypes with MiXCR by TCRdb, which kept only in-frame beta chains. Rows are combined by CDR3 protein, so each entry shows the most common genes and DNA. In this sample the table shows 600,000 or so distinct CDR3 sequences, 14% of which occur a single time. Together, the top ten hold roughly 7% of the sample. The sample comprised blood. The source is a woman aged 18 to 35 with Graves' ophthalmopathy.

Many counts were recorded for this clonotype. This sequence joins TRBV4-1 and TRBJ2-1, with 9 bases matching TRBD2. Germline V CDR1 and CDR2: MGHRA, YSYEKL. CDR3 size: 19 residues. V shed 1 base and J 3 bases; nucleotides not matched to a gene: 13. CDR3 DNA: TGCGCCAGCAGCCAAGGGGGGGGTAGCGGGAGTCTAGGCTACAATGAGCAGTTCTTC. This sequence encodes CASSQGGGSGSLGYNEQFF.

There are a few counts of this clonotype. This rearrangement joins TRBV4-3 to TRBJ2-7; D is unclear. V was trimmed by 4 bases and J by 3 bases, leaving 16 bases between them. Germline V gene data show CDR1 as LGHNA and CDR2 as YSLEER. The CDR3 consists of 15 residues. CDR3 loop: CASSRVVSNHYEQYF. CDR3 DNA sequence: TGCGCCAGCAGCCGCGTAGTTAGTAATCACTACGAGCAGTACTTC.